This TCR beta chain appears in the sequencing data of a study of T cell repertoires in cytomegalovirus infection. TCRdb recomputed calls from the reads with MiXCR, one row per CDR3 protein. The data show over 250,000 distinct CDR3 sequences, about 20% seen once. This clonotype was seen more than once but under ten times. Its matching antigen is unknown. The germline V gene has CDR1 MDHEN and CDR2 SYDVKM. Germline trimming cut 2 bases from V and 0 bases from J; bases unmatched to any gene: 8. This CDR3 spans 18 amino acids. Sequencing was performed on cultured PBMCs, taken from culture after CMV antigen stimulation. The rearrangement joins TRBV28 to TRBJ1-1; 11 nucleotides line up with TRBD1. The receptor comes from a human donor in good health (CMV status not recorded). Some clones in this sample may be carry-over from other donors' samples. CDR3 amino acids: CASSLSGQGAFMNTEAFF. DNA of the CDR3: TGTGCCAGCAGTTTAAGTGGACAGGGGGCGTTTATGAACACTGAAGCTTTCTTT.